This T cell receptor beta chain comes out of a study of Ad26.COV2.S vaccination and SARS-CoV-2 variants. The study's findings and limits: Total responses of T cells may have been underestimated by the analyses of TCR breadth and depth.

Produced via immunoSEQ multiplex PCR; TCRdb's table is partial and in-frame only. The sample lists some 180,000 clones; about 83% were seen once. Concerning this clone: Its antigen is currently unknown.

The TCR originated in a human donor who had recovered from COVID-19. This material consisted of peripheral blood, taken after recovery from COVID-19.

This CDR3 reads CASRQERGGQETQYF. The CDR3, as DNA: TGTGCCAGCCGCCAGGAGCGGGGGGGCCAAGAGACCCAGTACTTC. The chain joins TRBV6-2 or TRBV6-3 to TRBJ2-5; 10 nucleotides match TRBD2. Trimming at V came to 8 bases and at J to 1 base, leaving 7 bases not matched to a gene. This CDR3 is 15 amino acids long. Germline V lookup: CDR1 MNHEY, CDR2 SVGEGT.